The subject of this entry is one T cell receptor beta chain. Alongside a J-beta primer mix, a sample-barcoded 5' primer served in a second PCR lasting roughly 7 to 12 cycles. TCRdb analysed the 5' RACE reads with MiXCR anew, one entry per CDR3 protein. The sample shows about 1,600,000 distinct CDR3 sequences, around 42% of them seen only once. This CDR3 region has 13 residues. V gave up 5 bases and J gave up 10 bases; unmatched junction bases: 8. The source of the sample is a study of blood T cells in healthy people across ages. The source of this sequence is a woman aged 18-35 years in good health. V is TRBV12-3 or TRBV12-4 and J is TRBJ1-1; 9 positions match TRBD1. Sequencing input: blood. CDR3 residues: CASSALTGGRAFF. CDR3 DNA sequence: TGTGCCAGCAGTGCACTGACAGGGGGTAGAGCTTTCTTT.